One sample yielded the 29 T cell receptor beta chains listed below, sequenced in a study of vaccination effects on CD4 cells after COVID-19. Their specific antigens are unknown. Antigen-specific CD4+ T cells were expanded (with viral peptide pools) by the ViraFEST assay ahead of sequencing. Cells that had been cultured for about 10 days were the source of isolated CD4+ T cells. Neither prior SARS-CoV-2 infection nor positive nucleocapsid antibodies were present in the vaccine recipients. Only in-frame clones appear in the TCRdb table, and some are missing; sequencing was by immunoSEQ multiplex PCR. The sample has over 30,000 clones, roughly 70% seen once. The sequencing here drew on CD4+ T cells from PBMCs cultured with SARS-CoV-2 spike peptides, taken before COVID-19 vaccination. Receptors originate from a human donor who received a COVID-19 vaccine.

This chain connects TRBV2 to TRBJ2-3; the match to TRBD2 covers 7 bases. CDR1 and CDR2 (germline): SNHLY, FYNNEI. The length of the CDR3 is 15 residues. Trimming took 6 bases from V and 2 from J; bases not matched to a gene: 8. CDR3 sequence: CASRWAGVFTDTQYF. The CDR3 DNA sequence: TGTGCCAGCAGGTGGGCGGGAGTTTTCACAGATACGCAGTATTTT.

The chain joins TRBV30 to TRBJ1-2; tentative D call: TRBD1 (6 bases). CDR1 is GTSNPN and CDR2 is SVGIG in the germline V gene (reference sequence). Deletions cut 5 bases from V and 8 bases from J, with 24 bases between. The CDR3 runs to 15 residues. The CDR3 region is CAWFPVNGQRVGYTF. Written as DNA, the CDR3 is TGTGCCTGGTTTCCAGTGAATGGACAGCGAGTGGGCTACACCTTC.

The chain is built from TRBV10-3 and TRBJ1-6; maybe TRBD1 (5 bases). Germline V gene lookup returns CDR1 ENHRY and CDR2 SYGVKD. Trimming took 9 bases from V and 6 from J, leaving 18 bases between them. This CDR3 is 15 amino acids long. For the CDR3, the DNA is TGTGCCATATCCCCCCGGGACGGCCTTAATTCACCCCTCCACTTT. Translation gives CAISPRDGLNSPLHF.

The CDR3 spells CAWKRWGRNIEQYF. As DNA, the CDR3 is TGTGCCTGGAAGAGGTGGGGCAGGAACATCGAGCAGTACTTC. This chain joins TRBV30 and TRBJ2-7; D may be TRBD1 (5 bases). This CDR3 has 14 residues. CDR1 and CDR2 (germline): GTSNPN, SVGIG (reference sequence). V lost 4 bases and J lost 6, with 19 bases in between.

This clone was found a few times. This chain connects TRBV6-1 to TRBJ2-3, with a weak D call TRBD2 (5 bases). This CDR3 is built from 15 residues. Germline V gives CDR1 MNHNS, CDR2 SASEGT. Trimming removed 3 bases at V and 1 base at J, with 11 bases between. The CDR3 spells CASSEMARGTDTQYF. CDR3 nucleotides: TGTGCCAGCAGTGAGATGGCGCGGGGCACAGATACGCAGTATTTT.

The chain employs TRBV28 and TRBJ1-3; D is undetermined. The CDR3 is 14 amino acids. The V gene lost 7 bases and the J gene lost 2 bases, with 12 bases spanning the gap. Germline V gene data show CDR1 as MDHEN and CDR2 as SYDVKM. The DNA for the CDR3 is TGTGCCAGCAATTCCGGGAACGCTGGAAACACCATATATTTT. Amino acids: CASNSGNAGNTIYF.

On this clone: An end of the junction does not agree with germline; a read error may underlie this. The chain employs TRBV30 and TRBJ1-1, with a tentative D call TRBD1 (5 bases). This CDR3 region has 10 residues. CDR1 and CDR2 from the germline V gene are GTSNPN and SVGIG (reference sequence). The CDR3 DNA follows: TGTGCCTGGAGCAGAGGGGACCTTAACTTT. Translation gives CAWSRGDLNF.

The CDR3 DNA follows: TGTGCCAGCAGTTATCCCAGGGGGGTAAGCAATCAGCCCCAGCATTTT. It specifies CASSYPRGVSNQPQHF. This chain links TRBV6-2 or TRBV6-3 with TRBJ1-5; 7 positions agree with TRBD1. CDR3 length: 16 amino acids. V dropped 3 bases and J dropped 1; count of bases not matched to a gene: 6. Germline lookup yields CDR1 MNHEY and CDR2 SVGEGT.

The J gene is TRBJ2-3, the V gene TRBV3-1 (or the pseudogene TRBV3-2); TRBD1 matches at 7 bases. Germline lookup yields CDR1 LGHDT and CDR2 YNNKEL (reference sequence). The CDR3 extends over 13 amino acids. The V gene end was trimmed by 1 base and the J gene end by 8 bases; junction bases not matched to a gene: 3. CDR3 amino acids: CASSQGQGVTQYF. For the CDR3, the DNA is TGTGCCAGCAGCCAAGGACAGGGAGTTACGCAGTATTTT.

The V gene is TRBV6-5, the J gene TRBJ1-6, with a tentative D call TRBD1 (5 bases). The germline gives CDR1 MNHEY, CDR2 SVGAGI. The CDR3 has 13 amino acids. With 9 bases removed from V and 7 bases from J, the gap between germline ends came to 13 bases. Here the CDR3 reads CASNLGGNSPLHF. In DNA, the CDR3 is TGTGCCAGTAACCTGGGGGGAAATTCACCCCTCCACTTT.

This clone was observed a single time. This chain joins TRBV4-3 and TRBJ2-7; D may be TRBD1 (5 bases). V was cut by 0 bases and J by 6 bases, with 9 bases left in between. Germline assignment: CDR1 LGHNA and CDR2 YSLEER. This CDR3 is built from 13 residues. In DNA form, the CDR3 reads TGCGCCAGCAGCCAAGACGCCAGGGTCGAGCAGTACTTC. It codes for CASSQDARVEQYF.

This chain uses TRBV7-2 with TRBJ2-7, with no clear D. The germline gives CDR1 SGHTA, CDR2 FQGNSA. With 8 bases removed from V and 5 bases from J, the gap between germline ends came to 25 bases. The CDR3 totals 16 residues. The CDR3 DNA sequence: TGTGCCAGCGCTGAATTGGCCCGACTTCGGATGAACGAGCAGTACTTC. It specifies CASAELARLRMNEQYF.

This clone has just a few counts. The chain uses TRBV7-9 and TRBJ1-6; unclear D gene. CDR3 length: 14 amino acids. Germline V gene data show CDR1 as SEHNR and CDR2 as FQNEAQ (reference sequence). Trimming shortened V by 5 bases and J by 10 bases, and 15 bases separated the two germline ends. The CDR3 DNA follows: TGTGCCAGCAGCCTAGACGGTCCGGGATCACCCCTCCACTTT. The encoded protein is CASSLDGPGSPLHF.

The V call is TRBV11-3, the J call TRBJ2-3, with no clear D. CDR1 is SGHNT, CDR2 YENEEA, per germline. CDR3 size: 14 residues. V was cut by 0 bases and J by 6 bases, with 10 bases left in between. CDR3 in DNA: TGTGCCAGCAGCTTAGAGAGCCACTCGGATACGCAGTATTTT. It codes for CASSLESHSDTQYF.

With regard to this clone: One end of the junction is discordant with germline, which a read error may explain. The gene calls are TRBV7-3 and TRBJ2-7; TRBD2 is a possible D gene (5 bases). Germline-derived CDR1 and CDR2 are SGHTA and FQGTGA. The CDR3 has 15 amino acids. The CDR3 sequence: CASSLTSGSSYEQYF. In nucleotides, the CDR3 is TGTGCCAGCAGCCTAACTAGTGGTAGCTCCTACGAGCAGTACTTC.

This clone was seen more than once but under ten times. The genes are TRBV5-1 and TRBJ2-2; 7 bases match TRBD1. V gave up 2 bases and J gave up 4 bases; unmatched junction bases: 11. The length of the CDR3 is 17 residues. CDR1 and CDR2 (germline): SGHRS, YFSETQ. Here the CDR3 reads CASSLLGGQTITGELFF. CDR3 DNA sequence: TGCGCCAGCAGCTTACTAGGGGGCCAGACTATCACCGGGGAGCTGTTTTTT.

This chain links TRBV5-4 with TRBJ1-2, with unresolved D. V lost 5 bases and J lost 4, with 12 bases in between. The CDR3 loop spans 13 amino acids. Germline V CDR1 and CDR2: SGHNT, YYREEE (reference sequence). The CDR3, as DNA: TGTGCCAGCAGTCCCGGAAGAGGCTATGGCTACACCTTC. Protein: CASSPGRGYGYTF.

The chain has TRBV12-5 and TRBJ1-2; TRBD1 agrees at 8 bases. Losses at the gene ends were 2 bases for V and 8 bases for J; bases not matched to a gene: 16. The CDR3 contains 17 residues. Germline CDR1 is LGHNT and CDR2 is FRNRAP. CDR3 loop: CASGLPPWTGSEFGYTF. CDR3 DNA sequence: TGTGCTAGTGGTTTGCCCCCCTGGACAGGGAGTGAGTTCGGCTACACCTTC.

This CDR3 reads CASSSRMGAGEQYF. CDR3 in DNA: TGTGCCAGCAGTAGTAGGATGGGGGCGGGGGAGCAGTACTTC. The chain recombines TRBV2 with TRBJ2-7; D tentatively reads TRBD1 or TRBD2 (6 bases each). Germline V gene data show CDR1 as SNHLY and CDR2 as FYNNEI. The length of the CDR3 is 14 residues. Trimming removed 5 bases at V and 7 bases at J, with 18 bases between.

This sequence joins TRBV6-4 and TRBJ2-2; 7 nucleotides line up with TRBD1. The junction had 3 bases not matched to a gene; V was cut back by 4 bases and J by 4 bases. In germline, CDR1 is MRHNA, CDR2 SNTAGT. The CDR3 is 14 amino acids. The chain's CDR3 is CASSAGTATGELFF. The CDR3 nucleotides read TGTGCCAGCAGTGCTGGGACAGCCACCGGGGAGCTGTTTTTT.

The rearrangement uses TRBV6-1 and TRBJ1-3, with 7 bases aligning to TRBD1. Germline V lookup: CDR1 MNHNS, CDR2 SASEGT. This CDR3 is 17 amino acids long. Germline trimming cut 2 bases from V and 0 bases from J; bases unmatched to any gene: 7. CDR3 sequence reads: CASSEHQPGGSGNTIYF. As DNA, the CDR3 is TGTGCCAGCAGTGAACACCAACCAGGGGGCTCTGGAAACACCATATATTTT.

The chain uses TRBV19 and TRBJ2-7; D is possibly TRBD1 (6 bases). This CDR3 has 14 residues. Germline-derived CDR1 and CDR2 are LNHDA and SQIVND (reference sequence). V was clipped by 4 bases and J by 1 base, with 11 bases between them. CDR3 amino acids: CASSRQGQSYEQYF. CDR3 sequence (DNA): TGTGCCAGTAGTAGGCAGGGGCAGTCCTACGAGCAGTACTTC.

The CDR3 DNA sequence: TGTGCCAGCAGTGAGTCAGAGTGGAGCAATGAGCAGTTCTTC. Translation gives CASSESEWSNEQFF. This chain connects TRBV25-1 to TRBJ2-1; D remains ambiguous. CDR1 MGHDK and CDR2 SYGVNS come from the germline V gene. With 3 bases removed from V and 6 bases from J, the gap between germline ends came to 12 bases. The CDR3 covers 14 residues.

The CDR3 loop is CASSRRGNNEKLFF. The CDR3 region has the DNA TGTGCCAGCAGCCGCCGGGGGAATAATGAAAAACTGTTTTTT. The chain couples TRBV11-2 to TRBJ1-4, with TRBD1 as a possible D gene (5 bases). The V end was cut by 5 bases, the J end by 4 bases, with 11 bases between. Germline assignment: CDR1 SGHAT and CDR2 FQNNGV. This CDR3 is 14 amino acids long.

The chain uses TRBV7-8 and TRBJ1-1, with D possibly matching TRBD1 (5 bases). Trimming removed 3 bases from V and 1 base from J, with 9 bases in between. The CDR3 covers 14 residues. Germline V gene data show CDR1 as SGHVS and CDR2 as FQNEAQ. The CDR3 loop reads CASSFWQGNTEAFF. The CDR3 DNA is TGTGCCAGCAGCTTTTGGCAGGGGAACACTGAAGCTTTCTTT.

This rearrangement joins TRBV4-2 to TRBJ2-1, with 7 bases matching TRBD2. The germline CDR1 and CDR2 sequences are LGHNA and YNFKEQ. The CDR3 is 19 residues long. V trimming: 0 bases; J trimming: 5 bases; junction bases outside the gene matches: 16. The CDR3 loop reads CASSQDNGVRGRGNNEQFF. In DNA form, the CDR3 reads TGTGCCAGCAGCCAAGATAATGGGGTCCGGGGGAGGGGAAACAATGAGCAGTTCTTC.

This clone occurred once. The chain has TRBV6-1 and TRBJ1-4, with D unresolved. The ends were cut back, 2 bases at V and 0 bases at J, with 7 bases in the middle. There are 15 residues in the CDR3. From germline, CDR1 is MNHNS and CDR2 SASEGT. The DNA of the CDR3 is TGTGCCAGCAGTGAAATGTTTTCAACTAATGAAAAACTGTTTTTT. It yields the protein CASSEMFSTNEKLFF.

V gene TRBV5-1 combines with J gene TRBJ2-5; maybe TRBD2 (6 bases). V was shortened by 4 bases and J by 1 base, with 11 bases between the two germline ends. CDR3 length equals 14 residues. Germline CDR1 and CDR2: SGHRS and YFSETQ. The CDR3 DNA reads TGCGCCAGCAGCCCCGGAGGGACCCAAGAGACCCAGTACTTC. It specifies CASSPGGTQETQYF.

The chain is built from TRBV3-1 (or the pseudogene TRBV3-2) and TRBJ1-2; no clear D gene. Germline V gene data show CDR1 as LGHDT and CDR2 as YNNKEL (reference sequence). The CDR3 sequence is 13 residues long. V lost 4 bases and J 4 bases, leaving 10 bases between the germline ends. CDR3 bases: TGTGCCAGCAGCCCCCAATGGGGCTATGGCTACACCTTC. Translation gives CASSPQWGYGYTF.